This entry is about one TCR beta chain. Its specificity is not known. The data were obtained in a study of cytomegalovirus exposure and HLA in healthy donors. Whole-study findings and limits: The authors enumerated roughly 180 TCR beta chains as linked to cytomegalovirus.

Amplification used 60 Vbeta primers and 13 Jbeta primers. Produced via immunoSEQ multiplex PCR; TCRdb's table is partial and in-frame only. The sample holds 120,000 to 150,000 clones, about 79% seen once. J gave up 10 bases and V 4 bases, and 2 bases lay outside the gene matches. CDR3 size: 12 residues. CDR1 is SGHTA and CDR2 is FQGTGA in the germline V gene. The sequence came from a male donor in good health and CMV-seronegative. The chain links TRBV7-3 to TRBJ2-1; 9 bases match TRBD1. The sequencing input was PBMCs. The CDR3 here is CASSSTGGEQFF. The CDR3 nucleotides are TGTGCCAGCAGCTCTACAGGGGGCGAGCAGTTCTTC.